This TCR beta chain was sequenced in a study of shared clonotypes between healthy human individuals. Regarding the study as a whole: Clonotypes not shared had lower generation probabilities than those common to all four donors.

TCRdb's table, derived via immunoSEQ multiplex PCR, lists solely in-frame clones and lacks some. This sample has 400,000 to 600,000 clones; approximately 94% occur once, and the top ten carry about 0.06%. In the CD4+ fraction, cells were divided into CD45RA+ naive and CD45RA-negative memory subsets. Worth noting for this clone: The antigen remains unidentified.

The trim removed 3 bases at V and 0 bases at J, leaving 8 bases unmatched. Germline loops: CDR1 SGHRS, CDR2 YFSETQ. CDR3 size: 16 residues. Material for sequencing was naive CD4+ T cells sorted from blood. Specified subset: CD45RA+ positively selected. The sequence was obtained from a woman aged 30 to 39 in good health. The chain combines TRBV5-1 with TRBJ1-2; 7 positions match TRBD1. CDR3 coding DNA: TGCGCCAGCAGCTACTCTAGACAGGGCGCTAACTATGGCTACACCTTC. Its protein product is CASSYSRQGANYGYTF.